This T cell receptor beta chain came from a study of cytomegalovirus exposure and HLA in healthy donors. Study-level results: Researchers reported in a later analysis that common viral pathogens appeared linked to several top clusters. Later on, an analysis tied 15,000 to 20,000 TCR beta sequences to HLA alleles at 0.05 false discovery rate. A few CMV-associated chains proved CMV antigen-specific in vitro. V- and J-gene trimming in TCR beta was tied to a missense DCLRE1C variant by an analysis performed later.

About this clone itself: Its antigen is currently unknown.

13 Jbeta primers and 60 Vbeta primers were used for the PCR. Some clones are missing from TCRdb's copy, which holds only in-frame ones; the method was immunoSEQ multiplex PCR. The sample lists 180,000 or so clones, 76% seen once, with around 1.5% in the top ten. There are 15 residues in the CDR3. Looked up from germline, CDR1 is PRHDT and CDR2 is FYEKMQ (reference sequence). Trimming at V came to 2 bases and at J to 9 bases, leaving 6 bases not matched to a gene. The specimen sequenced was PBMCs. The V call is TRBV13, the J call TRBJ1-6; 8 bases line up with TRBD1. The clonotype comes from a man aged 18 to 30 in good health and CMV-seronegative. The CDR3, as DNA: TGTGCCAGCAGCTTACTGGCAGGGGGCAGTTCACCCCTCCACTTT. Its translation is CASSLLAGGSSPLHF.